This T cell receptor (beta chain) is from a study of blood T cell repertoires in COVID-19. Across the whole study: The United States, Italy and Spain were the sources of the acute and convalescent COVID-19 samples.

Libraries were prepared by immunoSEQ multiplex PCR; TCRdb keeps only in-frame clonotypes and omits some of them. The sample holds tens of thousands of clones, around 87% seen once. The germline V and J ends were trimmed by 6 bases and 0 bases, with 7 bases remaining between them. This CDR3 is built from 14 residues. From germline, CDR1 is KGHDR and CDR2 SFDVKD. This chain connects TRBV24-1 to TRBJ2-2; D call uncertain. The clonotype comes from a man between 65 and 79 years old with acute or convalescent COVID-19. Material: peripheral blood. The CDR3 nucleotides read TGTGCCACCAGTCTCGGGTCGAACACCGGGGAGCTGTTTTTT. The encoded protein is CATSLGSNTGELFF.